The 19 T cell receptor beta chains below come from one sample, sequenced in a study. TCRdb used MiXCR to reprocess the RT-PCR reads, holding one entry per CDR3 protein. This table has about 680,000 distinct CDR3 sequences, 12% to 15% appearing once. Sequencing input: memory CD4+ T cells from blood. The receptors were gathered from a female donor in good health, serving as a healthy control.

This sequence joins TRBV15 and TRBJ1-4; no reliable D call. V dropped 5 bases and J dropped 6 bases, with 16 bases sitting between them. CDR1 LNHNV and CDR2 YYDKDF come from the germline V gene (reference sequence). The CDR3 covers 15 residues. This chain's CDR3 is CATSSRTGGDEKLFF. The CDR3 region has the DNA TGTGCCACCAGCTCCCGGACGGGCGGGGATGAAAAACTGTTTTTT. The full variable domain, with the rest looked up from reference TRBV15 and TRBJ1-4, is DAMVIQNPRYQVTQFGKPVTLSCSQTLNHNVMYWYQQKSSQAPKLLFHYYDKDFNNEADTPDNFQSRRPNTSFCFLDIRSPGLGDTAMYLCATSSRTGGDEKLFFGSGTQLSVL.

The gene calls are TRBV20-1 and TRBJ1-2, with 10 bases matching TRBD1. This CDR3 comprises 13 residues. After removal of 6 bases from V and 0 bases from J, the junction contained 1 base not matched to a gene. Germline assignment: CDR1 DFQATT and CDR2 SNEGSKA (reference sequence). As DNA, the CDR3 is TGCAGTGCCGACAGGGGGCCTAACTATGGCTACACCTTC. Protein sequence: CSADRGPNYGYTF.

This clonotype was seen a handful of times. The chain has TRBV5-6 and TRBJ2-1; 7 bases are a match to TRBD1. The junction had 7 bases not matched to a gene; V was cut back by 1 base and J by 3 bases. This CDR3 region has 16 residues. Germline CDR1 SGHDT, CDR2 YYEEEE. The CDR3 nucleotides are TGTGCCAGCAGCTTGCGTCAGGGGGTTGTCTACAATGAGCAGTTCTTC. It encodes CASSLRQGVVYNEQFF.

This clonotype was seen ten or more times. The chain joins TRBV6-6 to TRBJ1-5; D is perhaps TRBD1 (6 bases). The ends were cut back, 5 bases at V and 7 bases at J, with 12 bases in the middle. The germline V gene has CDR1 MNHNY and CDR2 SVGAGI (reference sequence). The CDR3 runs to 13 residues. The CDR3 loop is CASSPGTNQPQHF. In nucleotides, the CDR3 is TGTGCCAGCAGTCCCGGGACAAACCAGCCCCAGCATTTT.

V and J are TRBV5-1 and TRBJ2-5; 7 nucleotides line up with TRBD2. CDR3 length: 14 residues. V lost 2 bases, J lost 3 bases, and 4 bases stayed unmatched. CDR1 is SGHRS and CDR2 is YFSETQ in the germline V gene. DNA of the CDR3: TGCGCCAGCAGCTTTACCGCGGGAGAAGAGACCCAGTACTTC. It is translated as CASSFTAGEETQYF.

This clonotype was observed a few times. The chain uses TRBV5-6 and TRBJ2-1, with D perhaps being TRBD1 or TRBD2 (6 bases each). Germline CDR1 reads SGHDT; CDR2 reads YYEEEE. The V gene lost 4 bases and the J gene lost 0 bases, with 14 bases spanning the gap. This CDR3 has 16 residues. The CDR3 bases are TGTGCCAGCAGCCCCCGCGGAGGGGGCTCCTACAATGAGCAGTTCTTC. The encoded protein is CASSPRGGGSYNEQFF.

This clonotype was seen a handful of times. The J gene is TRBJ2-5, the V gene TRBV2, with D possibly being TRBD2 (5 bases). CDR3 length: 13 residues. The germline gives CDR1 SNHLY, CDR2 FYNNEI. V was cut by 4 bases and J by 5 bases, with 11 bases left in between. This CDR3 reads CASSANPSETQYF. In DNA, the CDR3 is TGTGCCAGCAGTGCGAACCCTAGCGAGACCCAGTACTTC.

This clonotype came up a few times. The chain has TRBV7-2 and TRBJ1-4; D might be TRBD1 (5 bases). The CDR3 length is 14 residues. Germline CDR1 is SGHTA and CDR2 is FQGNSA. V lost 5 bases to trimming and J lost 8 bases, with 15 bases between them. Here the CDR3 reads CASSAIPRVEKLFF. The DNA for the CDR3 is TGTGCCAGCAGCGCGATTCCCAGGGTGGAAAAACTGTTTTTT.

In this sample, this clonotype turned up a few times. The chain uses TRBV25-1 and TRBJ2-3; no reliable D call. CDR1 and CDR2 (germline): MGHDK, SYGVNS. The CDR3 loop spans 15 amino acids. V shed 4 bases and J shed 3 bases, with 14 bases lying between them. CDR3 DNA: TGTGCCAGCAGTGGACACTTGGGCCGTACAGATACGCAGTATTTT. It yields the protein CASSGHLGRTDTQYF.

This clonotype has just a few counts. The rearrangement uses TRBV6-5 and TRBJ1-2; 8 bases align to TRBD1. Unmatched junction bases numbered 12, after V lost 7 bases and J lost 8 bases. Germline values: CDR1 MNHEY, CDR2 SVGAGI. There are 14 residues in the CDR3. The CDR3 loop reads CASINPDRGGGYTF. CDR3 nucleotides: TGTGCCAGCATCAACCCCGACAGGGGTGGAGGCTACACCTTC.

This clonotype was seen only a few times. The rearrangement uses TRBV6-1 and TRBJ1-1, with D possibly matching TRBD1 (6 bases). CDR1 and CDR2 from the germline V gene are MNHNS and SASEGT. With 4 bases removed from V and 1 base from J, the gap between germline ends came to 10 bases. This CDR3 is 14 amino acids long. The CDR3 sequence: CASSGIGGNTEAFF. The CDR3 DNA reads as TGTGCCAGCAGTGGGATAGGGGGGAACACTGAAGCTTTCTTT.

This clonotype was picked up a small number of times. This sequence joins TRBV6-1 and TRBJ2-7; D perhaps matches TRBD1 (5 bases). The CDR3 has 11 residues. Germline V lookup: CDR1 MNHNS, CDR2 SASEGT. V lost 8 bases to trimming and J lost 1 base, with 6 bases between them. Here the CDR3 reads CASDSSYEQYF. CDR3 bases: TGTGCCAGCGACAGTTCCTACGAGCAGTACTTC.

This rearrangement joins TRBV20-1 to TRBJ2-3, with TRBD2 matching over 9 bases. Trimming at V came to 4 bases and at J to 4 bases, leaving 6 bases not matched to a gene. The germline V gene encodes CDR1 DFQATT and CDR2 SNEGSKA (reference sequence). The length of the CDR3 is 14 residues. For the CDR3, the DNA is TGCAGTGCTAAGCAGACTAGCGGACCAGATACGCAGTATTTT. As protein: CSAKQTSGPDTQYF.

The V and J genes are TRBV30 and TRBJ2-6; D remains ambiguous. The CDR3 consists of 16 residues. V dropped 3 bases and J dropped 0 bases, with 12 bases sitting between them. Germline V CDR1 and CDR2: GTSNPN, SVGIG (reference sequence). The CDR3, as DNA: TGTGCCTGGAGCGTCCCCCACCACTCTGGGGCCAACGTCCTGACTTTC. Protein product: CAWSVPHHSGANVLTF. Full variable domain (remainder filled in from reference TRBV30 and TRBJ2-6): SQTIHQWPATLVQPVGSPLSLECTVEGTSNPNLYWYRQAAGRGLQLLFYSVGIGQISSEVPQNLSASRPQDRQFILSSKKLLLSDSGFYLCAWSVPHHSGANVLTFGAGSRLTVL.

This clonotype was observed a few times. The chain links TRBV6-1 to TRBJ1-2; D gene uncertain. From germline, CDR1 is MNHNS and CDR2 SASEGT. V was cut by 6 bases and J by 2 bases, with 13 bases left in between. This CDR3 spans 14 amino acids. CDR3 sequence (DNA): TGTGCCAGCAGAGGTGGTACAGAAAACTATGGCTACACCTTC. Residues: CASRGGTENYGYTF.

J is TRBJ2-5 and V is TRBV6-1; D gene ambiguous. V lost 2 bases to trimming and J lost 5 bases, with 9 bases between them. The germline V gene encodes CDR1 MNHNS and CDR2 SASEGT. The CDR3 is 13 residues long. The CDR3 nucleotides are TGTGCCAGCAGTGAAATTAGTGGTGAGACCCAGTACTTC. It is translated as CASSEISGETQYF.

This clonotype was recorded at least ten times. V usage is TRBV7-2 and J usage is TRBJ2-7, with D perhaps matching TRBD2 (6 bases). Germline V gene sequence: CDR1 SGHTA, CDR2 FQGNSA. Trimming left V 2 bases short and J 2 bases short, with 7 bases between. The CDR3 runs to 13 residues. DNA of the CDR3: TGTGCCAGCAGCTTACTAGCGACCTACGAGCAGTACTTC. As protein: CASSLLATYEQYF.

The genes are TRBV20-1 and TRBJ2-5; D call uncertain. Germline V gene data show CDR1 as DFQATT and CDR2 as SNEGSKA (reference sequence). Trimming cost V 3 bases and J 5 bases, with 13 bases left between them. This CDR3 contains 13 residues. CDR3 coding DNA: TGCAGTGCTAGTACTTGGGATGGGGAGACCCAGTACTTC. Its translation: CSASTWDGETQYF.

Concerning this clonotype: Its ends do not fully match the called genes, so a read error is possible. The chain recombines TRBV10-3 with TRBJ2-7; 11 bases map to TRBD2. The CDR3 is 16 residues long. CDR1 and CDR2 from the germline V gene are ENHRY and SYGVKD. The CDR3 DNA sequence: TGTGCCATCAGTGATGTTTATAGCGGGAGGGCCTATGAGCAGTACTTC. This codes for CAISDVYSGRAYEQYF.